This passage covers 8 T cell receptor beta chains from one sample sequenced in a study of blood T cells in healthy people across ages. It was with a sample-barcoded 5' primer and a J-beta primer mix that a second PCR of about 6 to 12 cycles was run. TCRdb re-called the 5' RACE reads with MiXCR, one entry per CDR3 protein. In the table there are about 1.8 million distinct CDR3 sequences, 40% to 55% of which are singletons. Sequences were obtained from blood. All receptors come from a woman between 35 and 50 years old in good health.

The chain joins TRBV13 to TRBJ2-7; 10 nucleotides line up with TRBD1. The CDR3 length is 15 residues. J lost 7 bases, V lost 4 bases, and 10 bases had no gene match. Germline CDR1 and CDR2: PRHDT and FYEKMQ (reference sequence). The CDR3 loop reads CASSSKRQGAGEQYF. For the CDR3, the DNA is TGTGCCAGCAGCTCGAAAAGACAGGGGGCGGGGGAGCAGTACTTC.

This chain joins TRBV12-3 or TRBV12-4 and TRBJ1-4, with D hard to call. With 10 bases removed from V and 5 bases from J, the gap between germline ends came to 20 bases. There are 15 residues in the CDR3. The CDR3 sequence is CATTRSGRNNEKLFF. CDR3 nucleotides: TGTGCCACTACACGTTCTGGACGGAACAATGAAAAACTGTTTTTT.

The chain has TRBV20-1 and TRBJ2-3, with TRBD1 matching over 7 bases. Germline loops: CDR1 DFQATT, CDR2 SNEGSKA (reference sequence). V was pared by 5 bases and J by 7 bases, with 9 bases of the junction left unmatched. The CDR3 has 13 residues. CDR3 region: CSAEGTAENTQYF. The CDR3 DNA follows: TGCAGTGCTGAGGGGACAGCAGAGAATACGCAGTATTTT.

This clonotype was seen only a few times. The chain is built from TRBV11-2 and TRBJ2-5; D ambiguous. V was cut by 0 bases and J by 1 base, with 12 bases left in between. CDR3 length: 16 amino acids. The germline CDR1 and CDR2 sequences are SGHAT and FQNNGV. CDR3 nucleotide sequence: TGTGCCAGCAGCTTAGATTACTCGGGTTCCCAAGAGACCCAGTACTTC. It yields the protein CASSLDYSGSQETQYF.

With respect to this clonotype: This may arise from a read error, as a much more abundant clone is one base away. The chain links TRBV18 to TRBJ2-1; 9 bases agree with TRBD2. Near its end, the DNA agrees better with TRBJ2-7, so the J call may be wrong. Per germline, CDR1 KGHSH and CDR2 LQKENI. The CDR3 length is 15 residues. The CDR3 DNA sequence: TGTGCCAGCTCACTCGGGACTAGCATCTACAATGAGCAGTACTTC. This gives the protein CASSLGTSIYNEQYF.

Written as DNA, the CDR3 is TGTGCCAGCAGTTACCCCGGGACAGGACGAGGGGAGACCCAGTACTTC. Its translation is CASSYPGTGRGETQYF. The V gene is TRBV6-5, the J gene TRBJ2-4, with TRBD1 identical over 8 bases. The DNA end favors TRBJ2-5, so the J call may be wrong. Germline V gene lookup returns CDR1 MNHEY and CDR2 SVGAGI. CDR3 length: 16 amino acids.

Only a few counts were recorded for this clonotype. The V call is TRBV4-3, the J call TRBJ2-7; the D gene is possibly TRBD2 (6 bases). Germline CDR1 is LGHNA and CDR2 is YSLEER. V gave up 0 bases and J gave up 0 bases, with 9 bases separating them. This CDR3 comprises 15 residues. CDR3 amino acids: CASSQEGGTSYEQYF. CDR3 bases: TGCGCCAGCAGCCAAGAGGGGGGTACCTCCTACGAGCAGTACTTC.

V is TRBV12-3 or TRBV12-4 and J is TRBJ1-4; D is undetermined. This CDR3 is 17 amino acids long. Trimming removed 5 bases at V and 0 bases at J, with 16 bases between. Here the CDR3 reads CASSLLAGAATNEKLFF. The DNA for the CDR3 is TGTGCCAGCAGTCTCCTGGCGGGAGCAGCAACTAATGAAAAACTGTTTTTT.